The source of this T cell receptor beta chain is a study of STAT5B mutations in CD4+ large granular lymphocyte leukemia. The germline V gene has CDR1 MGHDK and CDR2 SYGVNS. CDR3 size: 13 residues. Trimming left V 7 bases short and J 1 base short, with 10 bases between. Worth noting for this clone: The antigen is undetermined.

Regarding the study as a whole: TRBV06-family usage was enriched in top patient clones (8/27) versus controls (2/35).

The assay was run at survey level. TCRdb keeps only in-frame clones here, not all; method: immunoSEQ multiplex PCR. The data show 23,000 or so clones, about 70% seen once. The sequencing sample was made of CD4+ T cells from blood buffy coats. The chain joins TRBV25-1 to TRBJ1-1; D unresolved. The source is a human donor in good health. CDR3 coding DNA: TGTGCCAGCACCGACTATAAGAACACTGAAGCTTTCTTT. Translated, it gives CASTDYKNTEAFF.